This entry concerns a single TCR beta chain. The target antigen is unknown. These data belong to a study of T cell clones after liver transplantation. As for the study in general: Three of the eight recipients were HCV-positive; the rest had non-autoimmune, non-viral transplant indications.

Clones were sequenced by immunoSEQ multiplex PCR, and TCRdb holds only the in-frame ones, with some missing. The sample consists of 95,000 to 110,000 clones, about 86% of them appearing once. From germline, CDR1 is SNHLY and CDR2 FYNNEI. The ends were cut back, 3 bases at V and 4 bases at J, with 17 bases in the middle. The CDR3 consists of 16 residues. Study-level points and caveats: Donor-reactive sequences fell more than third party-reactive ones, suggesting partial deletion.

This sample comprised CD4+ T cells from blood, obtained 45 to 50 months after liver transplant. The receptor was derived from a human patient who received a liver transplant. Some T cells may be transferred from the graft donor. The chain recombines TRBV2 with TRBJ2-3; D could derive from TRBD1 or TRBD2 (6 bases each). The CDR3 protein is CASSEPRGQRADTQYF. CDR3 nucleotides: TGTGCCAGCAGTGAGCCACGGGGGCAAAGGGCAGATACGCAGTATTTT.